This is a list of T cell receptor beta chains from one sample in a study of tumor and adjacent non-tumor tissue in lung cancer. TCRdb re-called the multiplex PCR reads with MiXCR, one entry per CDR3 protein. In the table there are 81,000 or so distinct CDR3 sequences, more than 80% of which are singletons. Sequencing was performed on distant non-tumor lung tissue. The receptor source for this set is a man in his 60s with non-small cell lung cancer. Each CDR3 is given with its conserved first and last residue. A D gene is named only where the DNA matches it firmly. Size tells how often a clone was seen (once, few, many) or the class of an expanded clone, and some rows leave it out.

J | V | D | size | DNA | CDR3
TRBJ1-5 | TRBV24-1 | - | - | TGTGCCACCAGTGAAGGTTCTAGTAATCGGCCCCAGCATTTT | CATSEGSSNRPQHF
TRBJ2-6 | TRBV5-4 | - | - | TGTGCCAGCAGCCCTGGCGAAGGGCCTCCCTCTGGGGCCAACGCACTGACTTTC | CASSPGEGPPSGANALTF
TRBJ2-6 | TRBV5-4 | - | many | TGTGCCAGCAGCTTACCGCTCGCCAGCTCTGGGGCCAACGTCCTGACTTTC | CASSLPLASSGANVLTF
TRBJ2-7 | TRBV11-3 | - | - | TGTGCCAAAAAGTCCGGGGGTCGCTACGAGCAGTACTTC | CAKKSGGRYEQYF
TRBJ2-6 | TRBV4-3 | - | - | TGCGCCAGTAGCCAAGAGGCGGTGTCTTGGGCCAAGGTCCTGACTTTC | CASSQEAVSWAKVLTF
TRBJ1-3 | TRBV6-1 | TRBD1 | few | TGTGCCAGCAGTCTGGGACAGTATTGTGGAAACACCATATATTTT | CASSLGQYCGNTIYF
TRBJ1-5 | TRBV20-1 | - | - | TGCAGTGCTCGTAACCAGGGGTTTCCTAATCAGCCACACCATTTT | CSARNQGFPNQPHHF
TRBJ2-2 | TRBV11-1 | - | - | TGTGCCAGCAACAACGGGAGTCACCGGGGAGCTGTTTTT | CASNNGSHRGAVF
TRBJ1-2 | TRBV30 | TRBD1 | - | TGTGCTTGGAGGTGGACAGGGATAAACTATGGCTACACCTTC | CAWRWTGINYGYTF
TRBJ2-3 | TRBV20-1 | - | - | TGCAATGCTCTTAAAGCCCCCATCACAGATACGCAGTATTTT | CNALKAPITDTQYF
TRBJ2-3 | TRBV11-2 | - | - | TGTACCAGCAGCCTTTTCCTAGTGGTTGCAGATACGCAGTATTTT | CTSSLFLVVADTQYF
TRBJ1-1 | TRBV30 | TRBD1 | - | TGTGCCTGCAGTACAGGGGTAGGCACTGAAGCTTTCTTT | CACSTGVGTEAFF
TRBJ1-6 | TRBV11-2 | - | - | TGTGCCAGGAGGGGTCCCGGACATAGTGATTCACCCTTCCACTTT | CARRGPGHSDSPFHF
TRBJ2-3 | TRBV6-6 | TRBD1 | - | TGTGCCAGCAGTTACGTGGGACAGAGCACAGATAGGCAGTATTTT | CASSYVGQSTDRQYF
TRBJ2-1 | TRBV11-3 | TRBD2 | - | TGTGCCAGCAGTTCCCTAGCGGGAAGTTACAATGTGCAGTTCTTC | CASSSLAGSYNVQFF
TRBJ2-7 | TRBV11-2 | - | - | TGTGCCTGTAGCTTAGACGGAAGTCCCTACGAGCAGTACTTC | CACSLDGSPYEQYF
TRBJ2-1 | TRBV6-1 | TRBD1 | - | TGTGCCACCAGTGGGCGGACAGGGGGTAACAGTGTGCAGTTCTTC | CATSGRTGGNSVQFF
TRBJ1-1 | TRBV10-1 | - | - | TGCGCCAGCCGCCTCAGGGAGAACACTGAAGTTTTCTTT | CASRLRENTEVFF
TRBJ2-5 | TRBV4-3 | TRBD2 | - | TGCGCCAGCAGCCAGCAGAAGTCCACCGGGGAGGGCCAGTACTTC | CASSQQKSTGEGQYF
TRBJ2-4 | TRBV11-3 | - | - | TGTGTCATCATCTTATCCGGGACACTCACCAAAAACATTCAGTACTTC | CVIILSGTLTKNIQYF
TRBJ1-1 | TRBV11-3 | TRBD1 | - | TGTGCCAGCTGCTTAGGCCGGGACAGGATGGGCTACCAAGCTTTCTTT | CASCLGRDRMGYQAFF
TRBJ2-1 | TRBV7-9 | TRBD2 | - | TGTGCCAGCAACCATACTCTAGCGGGAGGAAGTAATGAGCAGTTCTTC | CASNHTLAGGSNEQFF
TRBJ2-2 | TRBV6-4 | TRBD1 | - | TGTAGCAGCAGTGACGAGGGCAGGGGGCAGACCGGGGAGCTGTTTTTT | CSSSDEGRGQTGELFF
TRBJ2-7 | TRBV6-2/TRBV6-3 | - | once | TGTGCCAGCAGTTACTCGGTTGGTGTCGGGATAACGTCGGCCAGGGACGAGCAGTACTTC | CASSYSVGVGITSARDEQYF
TRBJ2-5 | TRBV4-2 | - | - | TGTGCCAGCTGTCAAGTTGCGGGTGGACAAGAGACCCAATACTTC | CASCQVAGGQETQYF
TRBJ2-3 | TRBV11-3 | - | - | TGTGCCAGCAGCCACGGAGGGAGCACAGATATACAGTATTTT | CASSHGGSTDIQYF
TRBJ2-7 | TRBV11-3 | - | medium-sized | TGTGCCAGCAGCTACGGGCAGACCTACGAGCAGTACTTC | CASSYGQTYEQYF
TRBJ1-2 | TRBV11-2 | - | - | TGTGTTAGCAGCTCCCTTGGAGGCGGAGCCTTCGGCTACACCTTC | CVSSSLGGGAFGYTF
TRBJ2-3 | TRBV11-3 | TRBD1 | - | TGTGCCTGCGGCCTTCAGGGGGCAGATACGCAGTATTTT | CACGLQGADTQYF
TRBJ2-3 | TRBV11-3 | - | - | TGTGCCAGCAGCCTCGAATCCGGGTTTTCTACCACAGATACGCAGTATTTT | CASSLESGFSTTDTQYF
TRBJ2-2 | TRBV12-3/TRBV12-4 | TRBD1 | - | TGTGCCAGCTTTTTAAGACAGGGGGGAATCGGGGAGCTGTTTTTT | CASFLRQGGIGELFF
TRBJ2-1 | TRBV6-5 | - | - | TGTGCCAGCAGTTACTCGTACAGCCCGAGCTCCTACTATGGGCAGTTCTTC | CASSYSYSPSSYYGQFF
TRBJ2-1 | TRBV7-9 | - | - | TGTGCCACCGGCTTGGCCGGTAGTACAAGTGAGCAGTTCTTC | CATGLAGSTSEQFF
TRBJ2-3 | TRBV5-1 | - | - | TGTGCCAGGAGCACCTCGGGGGGCGGGATAGATACGCAGTATTTT | CARSTSGGGIDTQYF
TRBJ2-5 | TRBV6-2/TRBV6-3 | - | - | TGTGCCAGCAGTTCCGTTCAGGGAATCCAAGAGACACAGTGCTTC | CASSSVQGIQETQCF
TRBJ2-3 | TRBV12-3/TRBV12-4 | - | many | TGTGCCAGCAGTTTTGGGCAGAGAGGTAGCACAGATACGCAGTATTTT | CASSFGQRGSTDTQYF